This T cell receptor beta chain derives from a study of T cells in narcolepsy. A remark on this clone: The antigen is not known.

The CDR3 loop spans 17 amino acids. From germline, CDR1 is SGHTA and CDR2 FQGTGA. Deletions cut 5 bases from V and 4 bases from J, with 20 bases between. Profiled with immunoSEQ multiplex PCR; TCRdb holds only in-frame clones, not every one. The table shows tens of thousands of clones, with roughly four fifths occurring only once. Study observations and caveats: Healthy controls reportedly lacked the autoreactive clonotypes serially found in patients' blood. Comparing one patient's CSF and blood CD4+ clonotypes highlighted HCRT- and TRIB2-specific autoreactive clonotypes.

The genes are TRBV7-3 and TRBJ2-2, with TRBD2 as a possible D gene (5 bases). Sequencing was performed on memory (CD45RA-) CD4+ T cells from blood. This sequence was found in a human donor in good health. CDR3 region: CASSPTRLASGTGELFF. The DNA for the CDR3 is TGTGCCAGCAGCCCAACCCGGCTAGCTTCGGGCACCGGGGAGCTGTTTTTT.